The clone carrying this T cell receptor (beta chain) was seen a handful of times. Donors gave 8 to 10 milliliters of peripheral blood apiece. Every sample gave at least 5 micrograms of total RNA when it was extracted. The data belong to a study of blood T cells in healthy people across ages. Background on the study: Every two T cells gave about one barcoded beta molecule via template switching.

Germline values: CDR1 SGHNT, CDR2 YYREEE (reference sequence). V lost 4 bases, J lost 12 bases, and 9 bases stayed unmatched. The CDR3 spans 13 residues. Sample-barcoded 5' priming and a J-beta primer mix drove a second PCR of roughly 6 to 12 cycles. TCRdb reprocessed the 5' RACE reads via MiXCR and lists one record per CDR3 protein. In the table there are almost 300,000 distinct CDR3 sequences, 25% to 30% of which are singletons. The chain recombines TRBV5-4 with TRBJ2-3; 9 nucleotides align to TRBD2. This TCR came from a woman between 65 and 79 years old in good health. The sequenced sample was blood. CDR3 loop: CASSLGTREGQYF. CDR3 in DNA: TGTGCCAGCAGCCTTGGGACGCGGGAGGGTCAGTATTTT.